This T cell receptor (beta chain) was identified during a study of cytomegalovirus exposure and HLA in healthy donors. Study results and limitations: 164 TCR beta chains were listed as cytomegalovirus-associated. Many donors carried some public TCRs, although rarity characterized most TCR sequences.

Remarks on this clone: No antigen is known for it.

The PCR used 60 Vbeta and 13 Jbeta primers. Generated by immunoSEQ multiplex PCR, the TCRdb table keeps only in-frame clones and is missing some. This sample has about 140,000 clones; 75% to 80% occur once, and the top ten carry 4.5% to 5%. The CDR3 sequence is 15 residues long. The germline V and J ends were trimmed by 2 bases and 5 bases, with 14 bases remaining between them. Germline V gene data show CDR1 as SNHLY and CDR2 as FYNNEI. The gene calls are TRBV2 and TRBJ2-3; a possible D gene is TRBD1 (5 bases). This clonotype originated in a woman aged 45 to 65 in good health and CMV-seronegative. The sequenced sample was PBMCs. The DNA of the CDR3 is TGTGCCAGCAGTGAAAGCGACAGTTTAGTAGATACGCAGTATTTT. Amino acids: CASSESDSLVDTQYF.